This T cell receptor beta chain emerged from a study of T cell responses to AZD1222 COVID-19 vaccine. Assay: immunoSEQ multiplex PCR; the TCRdb copy retains only in-frame clones and omits some. Here the sample spans tens of thousands of clones, 70% to 90% being singletons. Study-level findings and limits: After two AZD1222 doses, spike-specific TCR breadth and depth rose versus day 0. Nearly half of the spike-specific TCRs reportedly recognize variant regions that carry no mutations. Repertoire collection took place solely once the T cell response had peaked. Donor demographics were predominantly white British with a female majority; clonal diversity may be underestimated.

Comments on this clone: Its specificity is unknown.

The length of the CDR3 is 18 residues. The receptor was isolated from an adult who received the MenACWY meningococcal vaccine as a control. The V and J genes are TRBV1 and TRBJ2-7; the listed D gene, TRBD1, was not tested against the DNA. TRBV1 is a pseudogene locus. This material consisted of peripheral blood, taken 28 days after the second dose of the MenACWY control vaccine. CDR3 loop: CTSSQDGPGTGPSYEQYF. The CDR3 coding sequence is TGCACCAGCAGCCAAGATGGGCCTGGGACAGGCCCTTCCTACGAGCAGTACTTC.